Below, 6 T cell receptor beta chains from the same sample are listed, as sequenced in a study of T cell changes during pregnancy in multiple sclerosis. Some clones are missing from TCRdb's copy, which holds only in-frame ones; the method was immunoSEQ multiplex PCR. The table lists roughly 85,000 clones, 91% of them singletons. The sequences come from peripheral blood, collected in the first trimester of pregnancy. These receptors originate from a female donor with multiple sclerosis, enrolled in a pregnancy study.

The gene calls are TRBV5-1 and TRBJ2-1, with 9 bases lining up with TRBD2. This CDR3 is built from 15 residues. Germline lookup yields CDR1 SGHRS and CDR2 YFSETQ. V gave up 2 bases and J gave up 3 bases; unmatched junction bases: 3. The CDR3: CASSFRTSDYNEQFF. Here the CDR3 DNA reads TGCGCCAGCAGCTTTCGGACTAGCGACTACAATGAGCAGTTCTTC.

The chain uses TRBV19 and TRBJ1-2; 9 nucleotides agree with TRBD1. The CDR3 extends over 14 amino acids. Germline CDR1 and CDR2: LNHDA and SQIVND (reference sequence). The J segment lost 6 bases and the V segment lost 8 bases, leaving 10 bases of the junction unmatched. The CDR3 DNA is TGTGCCAGTGGCCAGGGACAGGGTAAAAATGGCTACACCTTC. Its translation: CASGQGQGKNGYTF.

The V gene is TRBV6-5, the J gene TRBJ2-7, with 7 bases fitting TRBD1. Germline V gives CDR1 MNHEY, CDR2 SVGAGI. The length of the CDR3 is 14 residues. The V and J ends lost 6 bases and 3 bases, in that order; junction bases with no gene match: 8. DNA for the CDR3: TGTGCCAGCAGGGCCGGGACAGAATACTACGAGCAGTACTTC. It encodes CASRAGTEYYEQYF.

This clone was seen a handful of times. This chain connects TRBV6-4 to TRBJ2-1; 11 nucleotides align to TRBD2. CDR3 length: 15 amino acids. V shed 0 bases, J shed 8 bases, and the junction held 3 bases outside the gene matches. Germline V gene data show CDR1 as MRHNA and CDR2 as SNTAGT. CDR3 sequence (DNA): TGTGCCAGCAGTGACTCTAGCGGGGGGGCCGATGAGCAGTTCTTC. The encoded protein is CASSDSSGGADEQFF.

The rearrangement joins TRBV19 to TRBJ2-1; 14 nucleotides agree with TRBD2. V lost 9 bases, J lost 0 bases, and 4 bases stayed unmatched. The CDR3 consists of 16 residues. Germline-derived CDR1 and CDR2 are LNHDA and SQIVND (reference sequence). CDR3 residues: CASRTSGGSSYNEQFF. In nucleotides, the CDR3 is TGTGCCAGCCGGACTAGCGGGGGGAGCTCCTACAATGAGCAGTTCTTC.

The V gene is TRBV5-1, the J gene TRBJ2-2, with D perhaps TRBD2 (5 bases). Trimming cost V 4 bases and J 1 base, with 14 bases left between them. Germline loops: CDR1 SGHRS, CDR2 YFSETQ. CDR3 length: 16 amino acids. CDR3 nucleotide sequence: TGCGCCAGCAGCCGCTTTTTCAGCGGGAACACCGGGGAGCTGTTTTTT. Amino acid sequence: CASSRFFSGNTGELFF.